This paragraph reports one TCR beta chain. In the source study's methods: Reference gene primer amplification in the assay estimated nucleated cell counts. The method was immunoSEQ multiplex PCR; TCRdb's version includes in-frame clones alone and lacks a portion of them. Clone size and V and J calls were adopted from that table, with D and trimming inferred from the DNA. Of about 21,000 clones in the sample, roughly 91% are singletons; the top ten hold 18%. The CDR3 runs 17 residues. Trimming removed 5 bases from V and 1 base from J; junction bases left unmatched: 9. Germline assignment: CDR1 MNHNY and CDR2 SVGAGI (reference sequence). This entry is derived from a study of blood T cell repertoires in COVID-19. Study-level information: T cells, B-cell-depleted T cells, or PBMCs supplied cDNA or gDNA.

The TCR originated in a man between 65 and 85 years old with active COVID-19. The rearrangement uses TRBV6-6 and TRBJ2-2, with 8 bases fitting TRBD1. The material sequenced was peripheral blood. CDR3 DNA sequence: TGTGCCAGCAGTCCGAGAAGGACAGGGTGGAACACCGGGGAGCTGTTTTTT. Translated, it gives CASSPRRTGWNTGELFF.